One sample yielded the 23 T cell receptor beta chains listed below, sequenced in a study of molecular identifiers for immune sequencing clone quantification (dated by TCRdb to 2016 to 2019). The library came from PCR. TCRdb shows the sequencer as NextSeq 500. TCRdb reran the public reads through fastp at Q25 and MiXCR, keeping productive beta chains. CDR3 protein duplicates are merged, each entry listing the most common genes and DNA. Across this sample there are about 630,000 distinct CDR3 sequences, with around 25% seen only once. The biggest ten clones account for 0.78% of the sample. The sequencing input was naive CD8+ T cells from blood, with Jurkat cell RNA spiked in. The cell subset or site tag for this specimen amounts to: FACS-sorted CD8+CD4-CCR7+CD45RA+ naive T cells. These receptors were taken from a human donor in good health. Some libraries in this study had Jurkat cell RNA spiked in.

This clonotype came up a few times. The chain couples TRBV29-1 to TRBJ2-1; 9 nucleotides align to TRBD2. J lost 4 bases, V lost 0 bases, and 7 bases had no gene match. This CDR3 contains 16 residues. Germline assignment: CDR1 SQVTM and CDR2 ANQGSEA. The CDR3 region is CSVEDGTSRRYNEQFF. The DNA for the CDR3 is TGCAGCGTTGAAGATGGGACTAGCCGGCGATACAATGAGCAGTTCTTC.

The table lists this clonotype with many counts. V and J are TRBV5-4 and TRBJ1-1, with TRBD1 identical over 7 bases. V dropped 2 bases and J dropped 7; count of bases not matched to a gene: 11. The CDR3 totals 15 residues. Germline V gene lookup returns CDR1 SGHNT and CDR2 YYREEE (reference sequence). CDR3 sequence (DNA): TGTGCCAGCAGCTTCGCAGGGGGGGCATCTGATGAAGCTTTCTTT. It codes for CASSFAGGASDEAFF.

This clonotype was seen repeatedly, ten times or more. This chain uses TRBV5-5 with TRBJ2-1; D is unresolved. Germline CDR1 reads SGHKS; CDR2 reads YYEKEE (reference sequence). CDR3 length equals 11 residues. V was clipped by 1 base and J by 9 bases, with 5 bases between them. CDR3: CASSLPSEQFF. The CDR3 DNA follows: TGTGCCAGCAGCTTGCCCAGTGAGCAGTTCTTC.

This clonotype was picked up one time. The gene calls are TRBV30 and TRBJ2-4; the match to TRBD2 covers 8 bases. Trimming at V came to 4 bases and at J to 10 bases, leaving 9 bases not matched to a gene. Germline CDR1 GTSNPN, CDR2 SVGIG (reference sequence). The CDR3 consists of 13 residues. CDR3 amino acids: CAWNSGLGTIQYF. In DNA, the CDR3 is TGTGCCTGGAATTCGGGACTAGGTACAATTCAGTACTTC.

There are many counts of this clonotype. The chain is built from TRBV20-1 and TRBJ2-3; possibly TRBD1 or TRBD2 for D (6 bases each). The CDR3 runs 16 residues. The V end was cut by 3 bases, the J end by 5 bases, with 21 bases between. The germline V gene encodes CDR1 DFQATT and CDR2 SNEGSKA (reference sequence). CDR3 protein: CSARIGGGRVRDTQYF. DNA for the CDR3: TGCAGTGCTAGGATCGGAGGGGGGCGGGTCAGAGATACGCAGTATTTT.

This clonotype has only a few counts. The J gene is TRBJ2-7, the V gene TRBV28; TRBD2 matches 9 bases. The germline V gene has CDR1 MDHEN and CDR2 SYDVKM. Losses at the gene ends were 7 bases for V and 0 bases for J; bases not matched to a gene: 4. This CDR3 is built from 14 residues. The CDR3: CASTDSGSSYEQYF. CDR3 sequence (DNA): TGTGCCAGCACCGATAGCGGGAGCTCCTACGAGCAGTACTTC.

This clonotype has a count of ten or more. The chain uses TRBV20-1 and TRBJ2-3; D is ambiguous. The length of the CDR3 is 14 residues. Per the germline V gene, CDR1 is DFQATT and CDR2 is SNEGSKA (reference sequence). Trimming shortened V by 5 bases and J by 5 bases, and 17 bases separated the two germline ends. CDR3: CSAGWALTGDTQYF. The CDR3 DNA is TGCAGTGCTGGATGGGCCCTCACCGGAGATACGCAGTATTTT.

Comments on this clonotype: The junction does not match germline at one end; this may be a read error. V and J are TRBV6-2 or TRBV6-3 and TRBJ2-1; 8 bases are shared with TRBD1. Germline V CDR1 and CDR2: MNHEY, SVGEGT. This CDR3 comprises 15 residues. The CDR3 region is CANSPDRGAYNEQFF. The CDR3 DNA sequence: TGTGCCAACAGTCCAGACAGGGGCGCCTACAATGAGCAGTTCTTC.

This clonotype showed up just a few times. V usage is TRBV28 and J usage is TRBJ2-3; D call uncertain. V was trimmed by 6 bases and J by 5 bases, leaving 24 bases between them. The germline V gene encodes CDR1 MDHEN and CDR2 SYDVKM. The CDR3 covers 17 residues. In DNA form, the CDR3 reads TGTGCCAGCAGGCAAAACCTGGACCCAACAAAGATAGATACGCAGTATTTT. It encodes CASRQNLDPTKIDTQYF.

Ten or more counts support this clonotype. CDR3 in amino acids: CASTAVGSTDTQYF. The CDR3, as DNA: TGTGCCAGCACGGCGGTCGGTAGCACAGATACGCAGTATTTT. This rearrangement joins TRBV12-3 or TRBV12-4 to TRBJ2-3; D gene uncertain. The CDR3 covers 14 residues. Trimming took 7 bases from V and 0 from J, leaving 11 bases between them.

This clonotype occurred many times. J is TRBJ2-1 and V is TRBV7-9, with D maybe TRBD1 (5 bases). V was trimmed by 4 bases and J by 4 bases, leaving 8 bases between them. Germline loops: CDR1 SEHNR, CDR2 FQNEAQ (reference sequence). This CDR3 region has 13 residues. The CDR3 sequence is CASSSTEYNEQFF. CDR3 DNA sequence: TGTGCCAGCAGCTCGACAGAGTACAATGAGCAGTTCTTC.

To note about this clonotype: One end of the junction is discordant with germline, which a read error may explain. Written as DNA, the CDR3 is TGTGCCAGCAACTTAGGCTTGCAGGACACCGGGGAGCCGTTTTTT. It codes for CASNLGLQDTGEPFF. The chain joins TRBV13 to TRBJ2-2, with D perhaps given as TRBD1 or TRBD2 (5 bases each). The CDR3 sequence is 15 residues long. Germline V gene sequence: CDR1 PRHDT, CDR2 FYEKMQ (reference sequence). Filled out from reference TRBV13 and TRBJ2-2, the complete variable domain reads AAGVIQSPRHLIKEKRETATLKCYPIPRHDTVYWYQQGPGQDPQFLISFYEKMQSDKGSIPDRFSAQQFSDYHSELNMSSLELGDSALYFCASNLGLQDTGEPFFGEGSRLTVL.

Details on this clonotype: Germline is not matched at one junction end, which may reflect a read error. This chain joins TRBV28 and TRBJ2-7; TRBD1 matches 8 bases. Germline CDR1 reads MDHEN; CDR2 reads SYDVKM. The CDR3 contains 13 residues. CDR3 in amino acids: CASRPGQVVEQCF. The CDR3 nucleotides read TGTGCCAGCAGACCGGGACAGGTCGTGGAGCAGTGCTTC. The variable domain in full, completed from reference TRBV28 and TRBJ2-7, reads DVKVTQSSRYLVKRTGEKVFLECVQDMDHENMFWYRQDPGLGLRLIYFSYDVKMKEKGDIPEGYSVSREKKERFSLILESASTNQTSMYLCASRPGQVVEQCFGPGTRLTVT.

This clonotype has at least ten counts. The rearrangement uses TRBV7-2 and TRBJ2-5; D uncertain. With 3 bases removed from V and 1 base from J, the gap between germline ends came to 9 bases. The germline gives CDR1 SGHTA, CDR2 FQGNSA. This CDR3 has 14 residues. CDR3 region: CASSFGPTQETQYF. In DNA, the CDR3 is TGTGCCAGCAGCTTTGGACCGACCCAAGAGACCCAGTACTTC.

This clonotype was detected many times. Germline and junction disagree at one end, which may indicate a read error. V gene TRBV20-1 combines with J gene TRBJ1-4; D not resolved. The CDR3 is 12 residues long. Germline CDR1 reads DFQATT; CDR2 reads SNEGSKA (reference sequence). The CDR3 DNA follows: TGCAGTGCTAGAGATCTCGAGGTTGCGGTCCTTTTT. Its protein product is CSARDLEVAVLF.

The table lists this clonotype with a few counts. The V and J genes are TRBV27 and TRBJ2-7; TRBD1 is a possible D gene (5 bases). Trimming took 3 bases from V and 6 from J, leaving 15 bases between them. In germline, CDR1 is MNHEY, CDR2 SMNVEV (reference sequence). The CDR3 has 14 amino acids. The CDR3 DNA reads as TGTGCCAGCAGTTTTGGGGCACCTTCGGGCGAGCAGTACTTC. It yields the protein CASSFGAPSGEQYF.

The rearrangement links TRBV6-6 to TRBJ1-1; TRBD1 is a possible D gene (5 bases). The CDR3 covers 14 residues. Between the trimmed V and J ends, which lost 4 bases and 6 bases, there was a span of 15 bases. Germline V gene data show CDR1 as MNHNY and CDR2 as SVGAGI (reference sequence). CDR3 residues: CASSLSGTGAEAFF. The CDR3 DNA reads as TGTGCCAGCAGTTTGTCAGGGACGGGGGCTGAAGCTTTCTTT.

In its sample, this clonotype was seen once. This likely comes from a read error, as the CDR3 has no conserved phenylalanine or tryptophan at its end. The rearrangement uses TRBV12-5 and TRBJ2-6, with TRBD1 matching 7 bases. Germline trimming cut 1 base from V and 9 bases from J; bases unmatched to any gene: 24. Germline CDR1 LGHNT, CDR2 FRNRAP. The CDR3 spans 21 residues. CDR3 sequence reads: CASGLALGGRAPSFNHNVLTL. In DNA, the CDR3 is TGTGCTAGTGGTTTGGCACTAGGGGGCAGGGCCCCATCGTTTAACCACAACGTCCTGACTCTC.

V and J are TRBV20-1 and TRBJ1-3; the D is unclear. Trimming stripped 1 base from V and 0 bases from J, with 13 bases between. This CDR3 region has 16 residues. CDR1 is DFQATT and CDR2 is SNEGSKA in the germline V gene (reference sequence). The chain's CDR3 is CSARGSSWVSGNTIYF. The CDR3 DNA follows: TGCAGTGCTAGAGGCAGTAGTTGGGTCTCTGGAAACACCATATATTTT.

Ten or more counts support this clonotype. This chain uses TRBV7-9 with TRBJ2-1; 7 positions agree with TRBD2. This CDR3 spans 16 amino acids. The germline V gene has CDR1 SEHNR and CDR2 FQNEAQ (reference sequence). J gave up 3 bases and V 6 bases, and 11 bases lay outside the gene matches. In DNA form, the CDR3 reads TGTGCCAGCAGTCCTACGAGCGGGACCGACTACAATGAGCAGTTCTTC. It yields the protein CASSPTSGTDYNEQFF.

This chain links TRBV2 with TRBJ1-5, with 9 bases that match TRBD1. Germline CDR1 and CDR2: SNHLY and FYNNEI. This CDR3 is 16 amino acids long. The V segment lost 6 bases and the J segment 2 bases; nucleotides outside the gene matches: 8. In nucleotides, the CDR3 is TGTGCCAGCAGGAGGGACAGGGAGGCAGGCAATCAGCCCCAGCATTTT. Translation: CASRRDREAGNQPQHF.

CDR3 amino acids: CASSSDGRGSSYEQYF. For the CDR3, the DNA is TGTGCCAGCAGCTCCGATGGCAGGGGATCTTCCTACGAGCAGTACTTC. The V and J genes are TRBV7-2 and TRBJ2-7; weak D call: TRBD1 (6 bases). The CDR3 extends over 16 amino acids. Germline assignment: CDR1 SGHTA and CDR2 FQGNSA. V lost 4 bases and J 1 base, leaving 17 bases between the germline ends.

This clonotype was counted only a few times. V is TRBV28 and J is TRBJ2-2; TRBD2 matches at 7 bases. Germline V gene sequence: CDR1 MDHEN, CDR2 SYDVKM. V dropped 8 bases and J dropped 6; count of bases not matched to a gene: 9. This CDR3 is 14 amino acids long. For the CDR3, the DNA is TGTGCCAGCTCTCTTCGTGGGAGGGCCGGGGAGCTGTTTTTT. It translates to CASSLRGRAGELFF.